Presented here are 19 T cell receptor beta chains from one specimen sequenced in a study of T cell responses to AZD1222 COVID-19 vaccine listed by TCRdb under 2021. The library was produced with the immunoSEQ multiplex PCR assay. The clones in this table, taken by TCRdb from immuneACCESS, are in-frame only. Not every clone is retained; where verified, under half of the shortfall comes from an unresolved V gene, and the cause of the rest is unknown. The sample table lists approximately 100,000 clones, roughly nine tenths of them with a count of one. The ten top clones hold roughly 3.5% of the sample. Reading the label with the study, this specimen's time point is: baseline before first vaccination. Sample: peripheral blood, taken on day 0 of AZD1222 vaccination. These receptors all stem from an adult in good health.

V usage is TRBV12-3 or TRBV12-4 and J usage is TRBJ2-2, with 7 bases that match TRBD2. Germline trimming cut 3 bases from V and 10 bases from J; bases unmatched to any gene: 2. The CDR3 spans 12 residues. CDR3 bases: TGTGCCAGCAGTTTGGGGGGGAAGGAGCTGTTTTTT. Encoded protein: CASSLGGKELFF.

The chain recombines TRBV7-9 with TRBJ1-5; perhaps TRBD1 as D (5 bases). There are 14 residues in the CDR3. Germline CDR1 reads SEHNR; CDR2 reads FQNEAQ (reference sequence). V shed 3 bases and J shed 4 bases, with 10 bases lying between them. This CDR3 is CASSFFDSNQPQHF. The CDR3 DNA reads TGTGCCAGCAGCTTTTTTGACAGTAATCAGCCCCAGCATTTT.

This clone was found once. The V gene is TRBV28, the J gene TRBJ1-1; D not certain. This CDR3 is built from 15 residues. V was clipped by 5 bases and J by 1 base, with 14 bases between them. Germline values: CDR1 MDHEN, CDR2 SYDVKM. As DNA, the CDR3 is TGTGCCAGCAGTCGCCGGGCCCTACGGAACACTGAAGCTTTCTTT. It translates to CASSRRALRNTEAFF.

At least ten counts were recorded for this clone. The chain links TRBV2 to TRBJ1-2; unclear D gene. The CDR3 is 13 residues long. The germline V gene encodes CDR1 SNHLY and CDR2 FYNNEI. Trimming removed 7 bases from V and 1 base from J, with 10 bases in between. The chain's CDR3 is CASTRDHNYGYTF. The CDR3 nucleotides are TGTGCCAGCACTAGGGATCATAACTATGGCTACACCTTC.

The chain links TRBV5-6 to TRBJ2-1; the D is unclear. Deletions cut 2 bases from V and 8 bases from J, with 8 bases between. Germline assignment: CDR1 SGHDT and CDR2 YYEEEE. The CDR3 totals 12 residues. The CDR3 nucleotides are TGTGCCAGCAGCTTTGAAAGGGATGAGCAGTTCTTC. It is translated as CASSFERDEQFF.

There are a few counts of this clone. The chain has TRBV7-6 and TRBJ2-6; possible D gene TRBD2, 6 bases. Germline V CDR1 and CDR2: SGHVS, FNYEAQ. V lost 1 base to trimming and J lost 3 bases, with 13 bases between them. The CDR3 contains 17 residues. The DNA for the CDR3 is TGTGCCAGCAGCTTAGAAGGAGGAGGGATTGGGGCCAACGTCCTGACTTTC. Protein: CASSLEGGGIGANVLTF.

This chain connects TRBV9 to TRBJ1-5; TRBD1 might be the D (5 bases). Trimming took off 3 bases at V and 3 bases at J, with 10 bases between the two ends. The CDR3 contains 14 residues. CDR1 and CDR2 from the germline V gene are SGDLS and YYNGEE. The CDR3 region is CASSATANNQPQHF. The CDR3 region has the DNA TGTGCCAGCAGCGCGACAGCTAACAATCAGCCCCAGCATTTT.

The chain combines TRBV11-2 with TRBJ2-5; perhaps TRBD1 as D (6 bases). CDR1 and CDR2 (germline): SGHAT, FQNNGV. Trimming left V 5 bases short and J 2 bases short, with 9 bases between. The CDR3 length is 13 residues. This CDR3 is CASSAGQQETQYF. CDR3 nucleotide sequence: TGTGCCAGCAGCGCCGGACAGCAAGAGACCCAGTACTTC.

The chain has TRBV28 and TRBJ2-2; 13 bases align to TRBD2. Looked up from germline, CDR1 is MDHEN and CDR2 is SYDVKM. The CDR3 has 18 amino acids. V lost 3 bases to trimming and J lost 3 bases; unmatched junction nucleotides: 7. In DNA, the CDR3 is TGTGCCAGCAGTTTTTTTGGACTAGCGGGGGCGCACACCGGGGAGCTGTTTTTT. Encoded protein: CASSFFGLAGAHTGELFF.

The V call is TRBV5-6, the J call TRBJ2-7, with D possibly TRBD1 on 6 matching bases. Germline CDR1 and CDR2: SGHDT and YYEEEE. This CDR3 has 14 residues. V dropped 0 bases and J dropped 2 bases, with 9 bases sitting between them. CDR3 nucleotide sequence: TGTGCCAGCAGCTTGGACAGGGTTGCCTACGAGCAGTACTTC. It yields the protein CASSLDRVAYEQYF. The full variable domain, rest sourced from reference TRBV5-6 and TRBJ2-7, is DAGVTQSPTHLIKTRGQQVTLRCSPKSGHDTVSWYQQALGQGPQFIFQYYEEEERQRGNFPDRFSGHQFPNYSSELNVNALLLGDSALYLCASSLDRVAYEQYFGPGTRLTVT.

The V and J genes are TRBV24-1 and TRBJ1-6; no clear D. This CDR3 region has 14 residues. CDR1 and CDR2 from the germline V gene are KGHDR and SFDVKD. Trimming took off 5 bases at V and 7 bases at J, with 11 bases between the two ends. The CDR3 spells CATSVRHANSPLHF. The CDR3 nucleotides read TGTGCCACCAGTGTCAGGCACGCCAATTCACCCCTCCACTTT.

The table lists this clone with a count of one. This chain uses TRBV2 with TRBJ1-1, with D tentatively TRBD1 (5 bases). This CDR3 is 17 amino acids long. The V gene's germline CDR1 is SNHLY and CDR2 FYNNEI. Trimming took 2 bases from V and 0 from J, leaving 16 bases between them. CDR3 nucleotides: TGTGCCAGCAGTGAACATCCAGGGCGGGTTATGAACACTGAAGCTTTCTTT. Protein sequence: CASSEHPGRVMNTEAFF.

In its sample, this clone was seen a few times. This sequence joins TRBV10-1 and TRBJ2-2; the D call may be TRBD1 or TRBD2 (5 bases each). V lost 4 bases, J lost 4 bases, and 7 bases lay in between. CDR3 size: 13 residues. Germline-derived CDR1 and CDR2 are WNHNN and SYGVQD (reference sequence). CDR3 amino acids: CASSGGTTGELFF. DNA of the CDR3: TGCGCCAGCAGTGGGGGGACCACCGGGGAGCTGTTTTTT.

V and J are TRBV5-1 and TRBJ1-4; no clear D gene. V was trimmed by 0 bases and J by 0 bases, leaving 9 bases between them. Germline V gives CDR1 SGHRS, CDR2 YFSETQ. This CDR3 region has 16 residues. The CDR3 is CASSLAVSATNEKLFF. The CDR3 DNA reads TGCGCCAGCAGCTTGGCTGTTTCCGCAACTAATGAAAAACTGTTTTTT. Drawing the rest from reference TRBV5-1 and TRBJ1-4, the complete variable domain is KAGVTQTPRYLIKTRGQQVTLSCSPISGHRSVSWYQQTPGQGLQFLFEYFSETQRNKGNFPGRFSGRQFSNSRSEMNVSTLELGDSALYLCASSLAVSATNEKLFFGSGTQLSVL.

The rearrangement joins TRBV23-1 to TRBJ1-2, with TRBD1 identical over 7 bases. TRBV23-1 is noted as an ORF with a role that remains uncertain. The CDR3 sequence is 16 residues long. The junction had 12 bases not matched to a gene; V was cut back by 2 bases and J by 6 bases. The CDR3 DNA sequence: TGCGCCAGCAGTCAAGAAAGACAGGGCCGTCGAGATGGCTACACCTTC. Its translation is CASSQERQGRRDGYTF.

The genes are TRBV27 and TRBJ1-3; D remains ambiguous. Germline V gene lookup returns CDR1 MNHEY and CDR2 SMNVEV (reference sequence). This CDR3 region has 13 residues. The germline V and J ends were trimmed by 6 bases and 4 bases, with 10 bases remaining between them. CDR3 residues: CASSFERGNTIYF. The DNA for the CDR3 is TGTGCCAGCAGCTTTGAACGGGGAAACACCATATATTTT.

The rearrangement joins TRBV5-4 to TRBJ1-3; D perhaps matches TRBD1 (6 bases). Germline values: CDR1 SGHNT, CDR2 YYREEE (reference sequence). V shed 3 bases and J shed 4 bases, with 14 bases lying between them. CDR3 size: 15 residues. The CDR3 sequence is CASSSQGMAGNTIYF. The CDR3 nucleotides read TGTGCCAGCAGCTCGCAGGGGATGGCAGGAAACACCATATATTTT.

This chain joins TRBV27 and TRBJ1-5; D is uncertain. The germline CDR1 and CDR2 sequences are MNHEY and SMNVEV (reference sequence). The CDR3 consists of 14 residues. V lost 5 bases and J 6 bases, leaving 14 bases between the germline ends. The CDR3 protein is CASSLGETGQPQHF. The DNA for the CDR3 is TGTGCCAGCAGTCTCGGTGAGACGGGTCAGCCCCAGCATTTT.

J is TRBJ2-3 and V is TRBV6-4; possible D gene TRBD2, 5 bases. The CDR3 has 13 amino acids. V was clipped by 2 bases and J by 3 bases, with 6 bases between them. Germline V CDR1 and CDR2: MRHNA, SNTAGT. The CDR3 here is CASSDRETDTQYF. As DNA, the CDR3 is TGTGCCAGCAGTGACAGGGAGACAGATACGCAGTATTTT.